This T cell receptor beta chain appears in the sequencing data of a study of T cell responses to AZD1222 COVID-19 vaccine. Whole-study results and caveats: Just six AZD1222 recipients tested seropositive at baseline. Sampling captured repertoires only after the peak T cell response.

The germline CDR1 and CDR2 sequences are LGHDT and YNNKEL (reference sequence). V was shortened by 1 base and J by 4 bases, with 13 bases between the two germline ends. This CDR3 has 15 residues. Assay: immunoSEQ multiplex PCR; the TCRdb copy retains only in-frame clones and omits some. The top ten hold 10% of the sample, which has some 200,000 clones, over 80% seen once. Details on this clone: Its antigen is unidentified.

The sequence derives from an adult in good health. This chain uses TRBV3-1 (or the pseudogene TRBV3-2) with TRBJ1-1; the D is unclear. The input for sequencing was peripheral blood, taken on day 0 of AZD1222 vaccination. CDR3 protein: CASSQVPVSGTEAFF. CDR3 sequence (DNA): TGTGCCAGCAGCCAAGTCCCCGTATCGGGCACTGAAGCTTTCTTT.